One sample yielded the 12 T cell receptor beta chains listed below, sequenced in a study of regulatory dendritic cells for organ transplantation. Data came from immunoSEQ multiplex PCR; TCRdb stores just in-frame clones and leaves some out. The data show around 19,000 clones, with around three quarters seen just once and around 0.99% held by the top ten. The sample taken for sequencing was memory CD4+ T cells from blood. Indicated subset: CD45RO+ memory T cells. The receptors here all came from a human donor in good health.

The gene calls are TRBV11-1 and TRBJ1-1; D unclear. This CDR3 spans 14 amino acids. Trimming removed 0 bases from V and 6 bases from J, with 11 bases in between. Germline CDR1 is SGHAT and CDR2 is FQDESV (reference sequence). CDR3 amino acids: CASSLAPTRAEAFF. As DNA, the CDR3 is TGTGCCAGCAGCTTAGCCCCCACTAGGGCTGAAGCTTTCTTT. The full variable domain, with the rest looked up from reference TRBV11-1 and TRBJ1-1, is EAEVAQSPRYKITEKSQAVAFWCDPISGHATLYWYRQILGQGPELLVQFQDESVVDDSQLPKDRFSAERLKGVDSTLKIQPAELGDSAMYLCASSLAPTRAEAFFGQGTRLTVV.

This rearrangement joins TRBV5-1 to TRBJ2-2; 7 bases map to TRBD1. Germline CDR1 is SGHRS and CDR2 is YFSETQ. The CDR3 runs 17 residues. Trimming cost V 1 base and J 0 bases; bases outside gene matches: 6. This CDR3 reads CASSLNSGTANTGELFF. CDR3 bases: TGCGCCAGCAGCTTGAATTCCGGGACAGCGAACACCGGGGAGCTGTTTTTT.

The chain uses TRBV25-1 and TRBJ2-7, with no clear D. Trimming took 4 bases from V and 3 from J, leaving 13 bases between them. The CDR3 consists of 14 residues. CDR1 is MGHDK, CDR2 SYGVNS, per germline. As DNA, the CDR3 is TGTGCCAGCAGTGCCGGTGGTCCTATCTACGAGCAGTACTTC. Translated: CASSAGGPIYEQYF.

The rearrangement joins TRBV6-1 to TRBJ1-2; a possible D gene is TRBD1 (5 bases). The CDR3 totals 13 residues. V dropped 6 bases and J dropped 4 bases, with 12 bases sitting between them. Germline lookup yields CDR1 MNHNS and CDR2 SASEGT. The CDR3 bases are TGTGCCAGCAGACCGACAGAGAGCTATGGCTACACCTTC. Encoded protein: CASRPTESYGYTF.

The J gene is TRBJ2-3, the V gene TRBV7-9; 8 nucleotides match TRBD1. This CDR3 contains 15 residues. Germline V gene lookup returns CDR1 SEHNR and CDR2 FQNEAQ (reference sequence). Trimming took 5 bases from V and 1 from J; bases not matched to a gene: 5. Here the CDR3 DNA reads TGTGCCAGCAGCCCCATGGACAGGGGCACAGATACGCAGTATTTT. Amino acids: CASSPMDRGTDTQYF.

This rearrangement joins TRBV7-8 to TRBJ2-1, with 7 nucleotides matching TRBD1. In germline, CDR1 is SGHVS, CDR2 FQNEAQ. The CDR3 has 16 amino acids. V gave up 2 bases and J gave up 9 bases; unmatched junction bases: 13. CDR3 sequence (DNA): TGTGCCAGCAGCTTATCTTCTCCGGGACAGTATAGTGAGCAGTTCTTC. Protein sequence: CASSLSSPGQYSEQFF.

The chain combines TRBV19 with TRBJ1-1; maybe TRBD1 (5 bases). Trimming removed 3 bases from V and 3 bases from J, with 11 bases in between. Germline loops: CDR1 LNHDA, CDR2 SQIVND (reference sequence). This CDR3 has 14 residues. CDR3 nucleotides: TGTGCCAGTAGTATGGAAGGGGTCTACACTGAAGCTTTCTTT. Its protein product is CASSMEGVYTEAFF.

J is TRBJ2-3 and V is TRBV5-4; 9 nucleotides line up with TRBD2. The CDR3 sequence is 16 residues long. The germline gives CDR1 SGHNT, CDR2 YYREEE (reference sequence). With V trimmed by 5 bases and J by 2 bases, 9 bases remained unmatched. CDR3 in amino acids: CASSSQRGAFTDTQYF. The CDR3 DNA follows: TGTGCCAGCAGTTCTCAGCGGGGGGCCTTCACAGATACGCAGTATTTT.

V usage is TRBV6-4 and J usage is TRBJ2-1, with a tentative D call TRBD2 (5 bases). The germline V gene has CDR1 MRHNA and CDR2 SNTAGT. V was shortened by 0 bases and J by 0 bases, with 12 bases between the two germline ends. This CDR3 has 17 residues. CDR3 region: CASSDSRGPGSYNEQFF. The CDR3 bases are TGTGCCAGCAGTGACTCGAGAGGGCCAGGCTCCTACAATGAGCAGTTCTTC.

The chain links TRBV6-4 to TRBJ2-1; 16 bases agree with TRBD2. V trimming: 4 bases; J trimming: 14 bases; junction bases outside the gene matches: 11. The CDR3 sequence is 16 residues long. CDR1 and CDR2 from the germline V gene are MRHNA and SNTAGT. CDR3 coding DNA: TGTGCCAGCAGTGCCTCAGGGACTAGCGGGGGGGAGTGGAAGTTCTTC. Amino acids: CASSASGTSGGEWKFF.

The rearrangement uses TRBV5-4 and TRBJ2-2, with D unclear. Germline V gene sequence: CDR1 SGHNT, CDR2 YYREEE (reference sequence). The germline V and J ends were trimmed by 0 bases and 0 bases, with 12 bases remaining between them. The CDR3 loop spans 17 amino acids. The CDR3 nucleotides are TGTGCCAGCAGCTTGGATCTACAGAGTACGAACACCGGGGAGCTGTTTTTT. It specifies CASSLDLQSTNTGELFF.

This clone has only one observation. V is TRBV5-4 and J is TRBJ2-7; D possibly corresponds to TRBD1 (7 bases). CDR1 and CDR2 (germline): SGHNT, YYREEE (reference sequence). This CDR3 has 14 amino acids. With 7 bases removed from V and 0 bases from J, the gap between germline ends came to 14 bases. The DNA for the CDR3 is TGTGCCAGCCGCAGACAGGGAGGCTCCTACGAGCAGTACTTC. This gives the protein CASRRQGGSYEQYF.